This entry concerns a single TCR beta chain. The data originate from a study of blood T cell repertoires in COVID-19. Study at large: The analysed material was cDNA or gDNA that came from T cells, B-cell-depleted T cells, or PBMCs.

The length of the CDR3 is 13 residues. The ends were cut back, 1 base at V and 5 bases at J, with 9 bases in the middle. The protocol was immunoSEQ multiplex PCR, while the TCRdb copy is restricted to in-frame clones and leaves out a portion. The profile shows hundreds of thousands of clones, around nine tenths of them singletons. The specimen was peripheral blood. This TCR was sampled from a man in his fifties or sixties who had recovered from COVID-19. The rearrangement links TRBV12-3 or TRBV12-4 to TRBJ2-7; a weak D match, TRBD1 (6 bases). The CDR3 here is CASSLVQGHEQYF. The CDR3 nucleotides read TGTGCCAGCAGTTTAGTACAGGGCCACGAGCAGTACTTC.